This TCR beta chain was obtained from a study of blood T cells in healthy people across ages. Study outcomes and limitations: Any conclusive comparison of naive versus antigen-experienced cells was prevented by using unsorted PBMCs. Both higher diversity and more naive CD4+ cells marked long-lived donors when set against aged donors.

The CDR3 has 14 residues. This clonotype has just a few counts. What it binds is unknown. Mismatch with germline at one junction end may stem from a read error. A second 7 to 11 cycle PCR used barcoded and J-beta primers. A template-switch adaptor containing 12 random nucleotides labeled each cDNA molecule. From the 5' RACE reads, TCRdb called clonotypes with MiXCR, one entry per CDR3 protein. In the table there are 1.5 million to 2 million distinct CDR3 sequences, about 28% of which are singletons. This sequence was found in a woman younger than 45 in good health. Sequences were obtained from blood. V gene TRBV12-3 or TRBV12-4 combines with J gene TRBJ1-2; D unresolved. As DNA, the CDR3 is TGTGCCAGTAGTTTTCAAGGGTCTAACTATGGCTACACCTTC. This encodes CASSFQGSNYGYTF.